The 11 T cell receptor beta chains below were found in one sample sequenced in a study of OX40 agonist ivuxolimab in advanced cancers. Repertoires were generated with immunoSEQ multiplex PCR, while TCRdb's copy carries only in-frame clones and drops some. The sample contains 20,000 to 25,000 clones, 80% to 85% of which appear only once. Sequenced here: CD4+ or CD8+ T cells sorted from blood, sampled in a trial of the OX40 agonist ivuxolimab. These receptor sequences come from an adult with an advanced solid tumor such as melanoma, head and neck, liver or kidney cancer.

The V call is TRBV4-3, the J call TRBJ2-2; 8 nucleotides align to TRBD1. The CDR3 consists of 17 residues. V lost 2 bases to trimming and J lost 3 bases; unmatched junction nucleotides: 8. From germline, CDR1 is LGHNA and CDR2 YSLEER. The DNA of the CDR3 is TGCGCCAGCAGCCAAACTGACAGGGGCGAGGACACCGGGGAGCTGTTTTTT. Residues: CASSQTDRGEDTGELFF.

This chain uses TRBV6-5 with TRBJ1-1, with 9 bases identical to TRBD1. Trimming at V came to 3 bases and at J to 4 bases, leaving 3 bases not matched to a gene. This CDR3 contains 14 residues. Germline values: CDR1 MNHEY, CDR2 SVGAGI. CDR3 sequence: CASSYTTGGTEAFF. The CDR3 DNA reads as TGTGCCAGCAGTTATACGACAGGGGGCACTGAAGCTTTCTTT.

Comments on this clone: The sample holds other DNA sequences that translate to the same CDR3. V is TRBV15 and J is TRBJ1-2, with TRBD1 identical over 8 bases. The germline V gene has CDR1 LNHNV and CDR2 YYDKDF (reference sequence). The CDR3 contains 13 residues. V lost 1 base to trimming and J lost 5 bases; unmatched junction nucleotides: 0. CDR3 in DNA: TGTGCCACCAGCAGAGGGACAGGGTATGGCTACACCTTC. Translated, it gives CATSRGTGYGYTF.

The chain is built from TRBV15 and TRBJ1-2; tentative D call: TRBD1 (6 bases). The CDR3 spans 14 residues. Looked up from germline, CDR1 is LNHNV and CDR2 is YYDKDF (reference sequence). Trimming took off 0 bases at V and 5 bases at J, with 10 bases between the two ends. The chain's CDR3 is CATSRDLGHYGYTF. CDR3 sequence (DNA): TGTGCCACCAGCAGAGATTTGGGACATTATGGCTACACCTTC.

V usage is TRBV6-5 and J usage is TRBJ2-3; D may be TRBD2 (5 bases). The germline V and J ends were trimmed by 0 bases and 2 bases, with 9 bases remaining between them. Germline CDR1 reads MNHEY; CDR2 reads SVGAGI. The length of the CDR3 is 15 residues. The CDR3 DNA follows: TGTGCCAGCAGTTACTCGTCGGGGTCCACAGATACGCAGTATTTT. Protein: CASSYSSGSTDTQYF.

This rearrangement joins TRBV4-3 to TRBJ2-3; 7 bases agree with TRBD1. The CDR3 is made up of 16 amino acids. Germline V gives CDR1 LGHNA, CDR2 YSLEER. V shed 6 bases and J 0 bases; nucleotides not matched to a gene: 9. As DNA, the CDR3 is TGCGCCAGCAGTCTCGGACAGGCGTTAAGCACAGATACGCAGTATTTT. This encodes CASSLGQALSTDTQYF.

The rearrangement joins TRBV13 to TRBJ2-2, with D perhaps matching TRBD1 (6 bases). The CDR3 totals 13 residues. V was clipped by 5 bases and J by 6 bases, with 10 bases between them. In germline, CDR1 is PRHDT, CDR2 FYEKMQ (reference sequence). The CDR3, as DNA: TGTGCCAGCAGCCAGGGGAGCGCCGGGGAGCTGTTTTTT. Amino acid sequence: CASSQGSAGELFF.

This chain uses TRBV27 with TRBJ1-5; no firm D call. The CDR3 totals 13 residues. Trimming pared 1 base from V and 4 bases from J, leaving 5 bases between. Germline lookup yields CDR1 MNHEY and CDR2 SMNVEV (reference sequence). CDR3 DNA sequence: TGTGCCAGCAGTTTATGGGAAAATCAGCCCCAGCATTTT. This codes for CASSLWENQPQHF.

The chain links TRBV27 to TRBJ2-1; D unclear. Germline-derived CDR1 and CDR2 are MNHEY and SMNVEV (reference sequence). Trimming stripped 8 bases from V and 0 bases from J, with 17 bases between. This CDR3 has 16 amino acids. The CDR3 coding sequence is TGTGCCAGCGGACCTCAGGACCTCGGCTCCTACAATGAGCAGTTCTTC. Its protein is CASGPQDLGSYNEQFF.

This clone was seen a single time. The chain couples TRBV6-5 to TRBJ1-1; D is undetermined. Trimming removed 4 bases from V and 0 bases from J, with 6 bases in between. The CDR3 extends over 13 amino acids. Germline CDR1 and CDR2: MNHEY and SVGAGI. The CDR3, as DNA: TGTGCCAGCAGTTCGGTTGTGAACACTGAAGCTTTCTTT. Translating gives CASSSVVNTEAFF.

The rearrangement uses TRBV7-2 and TRBJ2-7; TRBD2 matches 12 bases. In germline, CDR1 is SGHTA, CDR2 FQGNSA. V was pared by 5 bases and J by 7 bases, with 9 bases of the junction left unmatched. The CDR3 contains 15 residues. In DNA form, the CDR3 reads TGTGCCAGCAGCCTATGGACTAGCGGGGAGGGGGAGCAGTACTTC. Translation gives CASSLWTSGEGEQYF.